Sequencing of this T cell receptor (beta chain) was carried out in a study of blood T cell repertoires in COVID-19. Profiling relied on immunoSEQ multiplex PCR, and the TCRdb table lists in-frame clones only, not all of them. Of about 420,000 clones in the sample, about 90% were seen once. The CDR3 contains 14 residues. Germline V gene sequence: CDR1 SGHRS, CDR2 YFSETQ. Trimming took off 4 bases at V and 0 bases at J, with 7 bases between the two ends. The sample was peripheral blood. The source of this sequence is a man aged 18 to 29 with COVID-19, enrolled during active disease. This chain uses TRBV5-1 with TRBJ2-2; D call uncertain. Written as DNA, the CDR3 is TGCGCCAGCAGCGGGCAGGCGAACACCGGGGAGCTGTTTTTT. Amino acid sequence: CASSGQANTGELFF.